The sequence of this T cell receptor beta chain was determined in a study of blood T cells in healthy people across ages (dated by TCRdb to between 2014 and 2017). Notes on the research overall: In model experiments, roughly one uniquely barcoded TCR beta cDNA molecule per two T cells was captured by template switching. The study measured age-related changes in TCR beta repertoire diversity using deep sequencing normalized with unique cDNA molecular identifiers. Four age groups were formed from the donors: young (average about 17 years), middle-aged (approximately 39), aged (62) and long-lived (less than 85). To avoid experimental bias, donors of different ages were spread randomly across the sequencing lanes. Two additional independent replicas of 1 million unique cDNA reads from the same blood draw were analyzed for two donors (one aged 18 to 30 and one aged 80 or older). Here is what the overall study found, with its caveats: Compared with the aged group, the long-lived group had more naive CD4+ T cells, fewer expanded clones and increased TCR diversity, suggesting age selection. The CMV infection status of donors was not known, potentially confounding age-related changes in expanded clonotypes. The percentage of naive T cells measured by flow cytometry correlated strongly with observed TCR beta diversity. Estimates of total diversity based on one million sequenced T cells were regarded as lower bounds and as underestimates. Bulk unsorted PBMC profiling prevented conclusive comparison of naive and antigen-experienced compartments. As age increased, observed TCR beta diversity per million T cells dropped in a roughly linear way, and a significant reduction was already evident by age about 40.

Via the germline V gene, CDR1 is MDHEN and CDR2 SYDVKM. The CDR3, cysteine through phenylalanine, is 15 amino acids long. The DNA shown is the 45-base CDR3, in frame from base 1. V gives up 5 bases and J gives up 6 bases, and the segment between their germline ends measures 17 bases. About this clonotype: This receptor's antigen is unknown. The sample holds no much larger clone one base away, and base qualities are not on file.

Library method: 5' RACE. Instrument used: Illumina HiSeq 2500. A second about 7 to 11 cycle PCR used a sample-barcoded 5' primer and a J-beta primer mix. A unique molecular identifier was introduced onto each TCR beta cDNA molecule by a template-switch 5' adaptor carrying 12 random nucleotides. Each sample yielded at least 3 million CDR3-containing paired-end reads. First-strand cDNA was synthesized from all RNA with the Mint cDNA synthesis kit, primed by a TRBC-specific oligonucleotide. Following uracil-DNA glycosylase treatment, all cDNA underwent a first 18-cycle PCR with the universal primers M1SS and BC2_uni_R. In the original analysis: Normalization of each sample was performed by random selection of 1 million high-quality reads, each carrying a distinct molecular identifier. Instead of being binned into consensus sequences, reads that shared molecular identifiers were thrown out. MiTCR, with a Q25 quality threshold and the strictest error-elimination algorithm, was used for CDR3 identification, clonotype clustering and error correction. A nonparametric unseen species model with Euler transformation was used to estimate a lower bound on total TCR beta diversity. TCRdb's own reprocessing of the public reads used fastp at Q25 and MiXCR and kept productive beta chains. Every entry covers one CDR3 protein and lists the most common genes and DNA from its rows. The V and J calls follow TCRdb's processing rather than the paper's. A total of 1.5 million to 2 million distinct CDR3 sequences appear in this sample, approximately 50% of them only once. Around 2.1% of the sample is held by the ten biggest clonotypes.

Donors were under 40 systemically healthy Caucasian individuals from Russia aged about 6 to 100 years. Each donor gave approximately 9.3 milliliters of peripheral blood, collected into EDTA-treated Vacutainer tubes. Ficoll-Paque density-gradient centrifugation was used to isolate PBMCs, with at least 7 million per sample. Trizol reagent was used to extract total RNA from PBMCs, with at least 5 micrograms per sample. For every donor, flow cytometry on a PBMC aliquot measured the percentage of naive CD45RAhigh/CD27high T cells. The chain couples TRBV28 to TRBJ1-5, with TRBD1 as a weak D call on 5 bases. Sequencing was carried out using blood. This clonotype was sampled from a woman aged 40 to 49 in good health. The DNA is TGTGCCAGCAGTATCGGGGGGGGTGGGATTCAGCCCCAGCATTTT. The translation is CASSIGGGGIQPQHF.